The 32 T cell receptor beta chains below were found in one sample sequenced in a study of cytomegalovirus exposure and HLA in healthy donors. PCR used 60 Vbeta primers and 13 Jbeta primers. Generated by immunoSEQ multiplex PCR, the TCRdb table keeps only in-frame clones and is missing some. The repertoire holds about 120,000 clones, with about 80% as singletons. Sequenced input: PBMCs. These receptors all come from a man younger than 45 in good health and CMV-seronegative.

This chain joins TRBV28 and TRBJ1-2, with TRBD1 matching over 8 bases. Trimming at V came to 6 bases and at J to 3 bases, leaving 6 bases not matched to a gene. The CDR3 totals 14 residues. Germline lookup yields CDR1 MDHEN and CDR2 SYDVKM. CDR3: CASSKMDRDYGYTF. DNA for the CDR3: TGTGCCAGCAGCAAGATGGACAGGGACTATGGCTACACCTTC.

This chain connects TRBV11-3 to TRBJ2-3; TRBD2 matches at 7 bases. V was pared by 8 bases and J by 6 bases, with 11 bases of the junction left unmatched. CDR1 and CDR2 (germline): SGHNT, YENEEA. The CDR3 has 14 amino acids. The CDR3 region has the DNA TGTGCCAGCTCCCGGGGGGAGCCCACGGATACGCAGTATTTT. Translating it yields CASSRGEPTDTQYF.

The chain carries TRBV5-4 and TRBJ1-2; tentative D call: TRBD1 (5 bases). The V gene's germline CDR1 is SGHNT and CDR2 YYREEE (reference sequence). The CDR3 contains 14 residues. Trimming removed 4 bases from V and 4 bases from J, with 14 bases in between. In DNA, the CDR3 is TGTGCCAGCAGCACCAAAGGACACCGCTATGGCTACACCTTC. Its translation is CASSTKGHRYGYTF.

The rearrangement uses TRBV15 and TRBJ2-1; TRBD2 agrees at 10 bases. Germline CDR1 and CDR2: LNHNV and YYDKDF (reference sequence). This CDR3 has 16 residues. V lost 0 bases and J lost 7; bases outside the gene matches: 6. This CDR3 reads CATSRDIVAGGNEQFF. The DNA of the CDR3 is TGTGCCACCAGCAGAGATATCGTAGCGGGAGGAAATGAGCAGTTCTTC.

CDR3 loop: CASSYSDSYGNTIYF. Written as DNA, the CDR3 is TGTGCCAGCAGTTACTCGGACTCGTACGGAAACACCATATATTTT. The J gene is TRBJ1-3, the V gene TRBV6-5, with D hard to call. The CDR3 spans 15 residues. V lost 0 bases to trimming and J lost 4 bases, with 10 bases between them. The germline V gene has CDR1 MNHEY and CDR2 SVGAGI.

The chain combines TRBV28 with TRBJ2-5; 9 bases align to TRBD2. TRBJ2-7 explains the end of the DNA better; the J call may be wrong. This CDR3 contains 14 residues. Germline V gene lookup returns CDR1 MDHEN and CDR2 SYDVKM. This chain's CDR3 is CASSLLAGTYEQYF. The CDR3 nucleotides are TGTGCCAGCAGTTTACTAGCGGGAACCTACGAGCAGTACTTC.

Here the CDR3 reads CASSVAAGEQFF. In DNA, the CDR3 is TGTGCCAGCAGTGTTGCAGCGGGTGAGCAGTTCTTC. The V gene is TRBV2, the J gene TRBJ2-1; D perhaps matches TRBD2 (6 bases). This CDR3 region has 12 residues. Germline values: CDR1 SNHLY, CDR2 FYNNEI. V gave up 4 bases and J gave up 9 bases, with 10 bases separating them.

The CDR3 nucleotides read TGTGCCAGCTCACCCCCGGGAGCCTATGGCTACACCTTC. Amino acids: CASSPPGAYGYTF. The gene calls are TRBV18 and TRBJ1-2; D gene uncertain. V was clipped by 3 bases and J by 4 bases, with 9 bases between them. This CDR3 is 13 amino acids long. CDR1 and CDR2 (germline): KGHSH, LQKENI.

This chain uses TRBV27 with TRBJ2-7; TRBD1 is a possible D gene (6 bases). Germline CDR1 and CDR2: MNHEY and SMNVEV (reference sequence). This CDR3 is built from 13 residues. Trimming pared 5 bases from V and 3 bases from J, leaving 11 bases between. The CDR3 protein is CASSKRQVYEQYF. The CDR3 DNA follows: TGTGCCAGCAGTAAACGACAGGTCTACGAGCAGTACTTC.

This sequence joins TRBV7-9 and TRBJ1-5; 7 positions match TRBD1. The length of the CDR3 is 16 residues. With V trimmed by 1 base and J by 7 bases, 10 bases remained unmatched. Germline loops: CDR1 SEHNR, CDR2 FQNEAQ (reference sequence). The CDR3 bases are TGTGCCAGCAGCTTAGGGAATAGGGACAGCGTGCAGCCCCAGCATTTT. As protein: CASSLGNRDSVQPQHF.

V and J are TRBV5-4 and TRBJ2-3; 12 bases fit TRBD1. Germline trimming cut 4 bases from V and 3 bases from J; bases unmatched to any gene: 6. Germline CDR1 reads SGHNT; CDR2 reads YYREEE (reference sequence). CDR3 length: 16 residues. The CDR3 here is CASSRPGQGATDTQYF. For the CDR3, the DNA is TGTGCCAGCAGCAGGCCGGGACAGGGGGCTACAGATACGCAGTATTTT.

The chain combines TRBV11-3 with TRBJ2-7; D may be TRBD1 (6 bases). Trimming stripped 2 bases from V and 6 bases from J, with 23 bases between. The CDR3 extends over 17 amino acids. Germline-derived CDR1 and CDR2 are SGHNT and YENEEA. CDR3 loop: CASSLRSPAQGISEQYF. CDR3 DNA sequence: TGTGCCAGCAGCTTAAGGTCCCCCGCACAGGGAATCAGCGAGCAGTACTTC. The entire variable domain, with the rest obtained from reference TRBV11-3 and TRBJ2-7, is as follows: EAGVVQSPRYKIIEKKQPVAFWCNPISGHNTLYWYLQNLGQGPELLIRYENEEAVDDSQLPKDRFSAERLKGVDSTLKIQPAELGDSAVYLCASSLRSPAQGISEQYFGPGTRLTVT.

V is TRBV29-1 and J is TRBJ2-6; D possibly corresponds to TRBD2 (6 bases). The CDR3 runs 16 residues. The V end was cut by 3 bases, the J end by 1 base, with 13 bases between. Looked up from germline, CDR1 is SQVTM and CDR2 is ANQGSEA. DNA of the CDR3: TGCAGCGTTGACTCTAGCGAGGGGTCTGGGGCCAACGTCCTGACTTTC. Its protein product is CSVDSSEGSGANVLTF. Looking up the rest from reference TRBV29-1 and TRBJ2-6 gives the full variable domain: SAVISQKPSRDICQRGTSLTIQCQVDSQVTMMFWYRQQPGQSLTLIATANQGSEATYESGFVIDKFPISRPNLTFSTLTVSNMSPEDSSIYLCSVDSSEGSGANVLTFGAGSRLTVL.

This clone came up a few times. V gene TRBV27 combines with J gene TRBJ2-7, with D possibly matching TRBD1 (6 bases). V was clipped by 5 bases and J by 3 bases, with 11 bases between them. Per the germline V gene, CDR1 is MNHEY and CDR2 is SMNVEV (reference sequence). This CDR3 region has 13 residues. CDR3 nucleotides: TGTGCCAGCAGTCTAGGACAGTACTACGAGCAGTACTTC. Translating it yields CASSLGQYYEQYF.

V and J are TRBV5-1 and TRBJ2-6, with D maybe TRBD2 (5 bases). Looked up from germline, CDR1 is SGHRS and CDR2 is YFSETQ. Trimming pared 4 bases from V and 2 bases from J, leaving 10 bases between. The CDR3 covers 15 residues. The CDR3 is CASSLGVAGANVLTF. CDR3 DNA: TGCGCCAGCAGCCTGGGAGTTGCTGGGGCCAACGTCCTGACTTTC.

Note on this clone: An end of the junction differs from the germline gene, which may be a read error. The V call is TRBV19, the J call TRBJ1-5; a weak D match, TRBD1 (5 bases). The CDR3 is 15 residues long. CDR1 LNHDA and CDR2 SQIVND come from the germline V gene (reference sequence). Here the CDR3 reads CASTIGGESNQPQNF. The CDR3 DNA reads TGTGCCAGTACCATTGGGGGGGAGAGCAATCAGCCCCAGAATTTT.

A note on this clone: Lacking the conserved final phenylalanine or tryptophan, this CDR3 likely reflects a read error. The CDR3 is CASSQDSRGRAYTL. CDR3 DNA sequence: TGCGCCAGCAGCCAAGATAGCAGGGGGCGCGCCTACACCCTC. V and J are TRBV4-1 and TRBJ1-2; 8 nucleotides line up with TRBD1. With 0 bases clipped from V and 10 bases from J, the junction kept 7 bases outside the gene matches. From germline, CDR1 is MGHRA and CDR2 YSYEKL. The CDR3 sequence is 14 residues long.

CDR3 nucleotides: TGTGCCAGCAGCTTGGTGGCAGATCATGAGCAGTTCTTC. Its translation is CASSLVADHEQFF. V usage is TRBV5-6 and J usage is TRBJ2-1; D not resolved. Per the germline V gene, CDR1 is SGHDT and CDR2 is YYEEEE. The CDR3 extends over 13 amino acids. With 0 bases removed from V and 8 bases from J, the gap between germline ends came to 9 bases. Using reference TRBV5-6 and TRBJ2-1 for the parts outside the CDR3, the full variable domain is DAGVTQSPTHLIKTRGQQVTLRCSPKSGHDTVSWYQQALGQGPQFIFQYYEEEERQRGNFPDRFSGHQFPNYSSELNVNALLLGDSALYLCASSLVADHEQFFGPGTRLTVL.

V and J are TRBV18 and TRBJ2-7, with 7 nucleotides matching TRBD2. The CDR3 totals 18 residues. V was pared by 2 bases and J by 4 bases, with 17 bases of the junction left unmatched. Germline values: CDR1 KGHSH, CDR2 LQKENI. The CDR3 here is CASSPNEIAGSGGYEQYF. CDR3 coding DNA: TGTGCCAGCTCACCAAACGAAATAGCGGGCTCCGGCGGATACGAGCAGTACTTC.

The chain employs TRBV19 and TRBJ1-1, with 8 bases that match TRBD1. Germline lookup yields CDR1 LNHDA and CDR2 SQIVND (reference sequence). V trimming: 5 bases; J trimming: 1 base; junction bases outside the gene matches: 3. The CDR3 runs to 14 residues. CDR3 amino acids: CASSPGQGNTEAFF. For the CDR3, the DNA is TGTGCCAGTAGTCCTGGACAGGGGAACACTGAAGCTTTCTTT.

This sequence joins TRBV10-1 and TRBJ1-1; no reliable D call. CDR3 length equals 15 residues. In germline, CDR1 is WNHNN, CDR2 SYGVQD (reference sequence). V was trimmed by 3 bases and J by 1 base, leaving 12 bases between them. This CDR3 is CASSEAGRWNTEAFF. The CDR3 DNA sequence: TGCGCCAGCAGTGAAGCTGGGCGCTGGAACACTGAAGCTTTCTTT.

This clone was picked up one time. Germline and junction disagree at one end, which may indicate a read error. The rearrangement joins TRBV25-1 to TRBJ2-7, with TRBD2 matching 8 bases. The CDR3 is 16 residues long. Per germline, CDR1 MGHDK and CDR2 SYGVNS. The CDR3 DNA sequence: TGTGCCAGCAGTGAATACCCTAGGACTAGCTCCCACGAGCAGTACTTC. This translates into CASSEYPRTSSHEQYF.

The V call is TRBV19, the J call TRBJ1-2; D is perhaps TRBD1 (5 bases). The V and J ends lost 6 bases and 7 bases respectively, with 18 bases between them. Germline V lookup: CDR1 LNHDA, CDR2 SQIVND (reference sequence). CDR3 length: 14 residues. CDR3 amino acids: CASSHLGEAGGYTF. The CDR3 coding sequence is TGTGCCAGTAGCCACCTGGGGGAGGCGGGTGGCTACACCTTC.

The rearrangement links TRBV28 to TRBJ2-1; 7 positions match TRBD2. Germline CDR1 and CDR2: MDHEN and SYDVKM. J was trimmed by 3 bases and V by 1 base; bases with no gene match: 3. The CDR3 runs to 15 residues. The CDR3 sequence: CASSLYAGDYNEQFF. As DNA, the CDR3 is TGTGCCAGCAGTTTATACGCGGGAGACTACAATGAGCAGTTCTTC. Using reference TRBV28 and TRBJ2-1 for the parts outside the CDR3, the full variable domain is DVKVTQSSRYLVKRTGEKVFLECVQDMDHENMFWYRQDPGLGLRLIYFSYDVKMKEKGDIPEGYSVSREKKERFSLILESASTNQTSMYLCASSLYAGDYNEQFFGPGTRLTVL.

CDR3: CASSLSQGLAGRYEQYF. The CDR3 nucleotides are TGTGCCAGCAGCTTATCCCAAGGACTAGCGGGAAGGTATGAGCAGTACTTC. This sequence joins TRBV13 and TRBJ2-7; 12 bases align to TRBD2. Looked up from germline, CDR1 is PRHDT and CDR2 is FYEKMQ (reference sequence). The junction had 12 bases not matched to a gene; V was cut back by 2 bases and J by 7 bases. CDR3 length equals 17 residues.

The chain employs TRBV9 and TRBJ1-1; TRBD1 agrees at 12 bases. The germline CDR1 and CDR2 sequences are SGDLS and YYNGEE. CDR3 length: 16 amino acids. V lost 4 bases, J lost 4 bases, and 8 bases stayed unmatched. CDR3 region: CASSPRDRGRPTEAFF. In nucleotides, the CDR3 is TGTGCCAGCAGCCCGCGGGACAGGGGGCGCCCCACTGAAGCTTTCTTT.

The gene calls are TRBV4-1 and TRBJ2-1, with D possibly matching TRBD1 (6 bases). CDR1 is MGHRA, CDR2 YSYEKL, per germline. The V and J ends lost 2 bases and 2 bases respectively, with 13 bases between them. The CDR3 is made up of 16 amino acids. The CDR3 DNA is TGCGCCAGCAGCCAACCGACAGGTGTCCCCTACAATGAGCAGTTCTTC. Protein product: CASSQPTGVPYNEQFF.

In DNA, the CDR3 is TGTGCCAGTAGGAACGGACAGGATAATTCACCCCTCCACTTT. Translated, it gives CASRNGQDNSPLHF. V and J are TRBV19 and TRBJ1-6; 7 nucleotides align to TRBD1. CDR1 and CDR2 (germline): LNHDA, SQIVND (reference sequence). This CDR3 spans 14 amino acids. V lost 6 bases and J lost 5; bases outside the gene matches: 4.

About this clone itself: An end of the junction differs from the germline gene, which may be a read error. The CDR3 sequence: CASSSPGTDSNQPQNF. DNA for the CDR3: TGCGCCAGCAGTTCACCCGGGACAGATAGCAATCAGCCCCAGAATTTT. J is TRBJ1-5 and V is TRBV5-1, with TRBD1 matching over 7 bases. The CDR3 has 16 amino acids. Germline CDR1 SGHRS, CDR2 YFSETQ.

This clone was recorded only once. V usage is TRBV7-9 and J usage is TRBJ2-4; possibly TRBD2 for D (7 bases). The CDR3 is made up of 16 amino acids. CDR1 and CDR2 (germline): SEHNR, FQNEAQ (reference sequence). V dropped 0 bases and J dropped 3 bases, with 12 bases sitting between them. The CDR3 sequence is CASSLAGGGGKNIQYF. CDR3 nucleotides: TGTGCCAGCAGCTTAGCGGGGGGAGGGGGCAAAAACATTCAGTACTTC.

A note on this clone: The junction differs from germline at one of its ends, possibly a read error. The chain couples TRBV6-1 to TRBJ1-2, with D possibly being TRBD1 (5 bases). The CDR3 loop spans 11 amino acids. CDR1 is MNHNS, CDR2 SASEGT, per germline. The chain's CDR3 is CASNTGYGYPF. In DNA form, the CDR3 reads TGTGCCAGCAACACAGGCTATGGCTACCCCTTC.

The chain employs TRBV9 and TRBJ2-1; TRBD2 is a possible D gene (6 bases). The germline V gene encodes CDR1 SGDLS and CDR2 YYNGEE. V shed 3 bases and J shed 10 bases, with 11 bases lying between them. CDR3 length equals 12 residues. The CDR3 here is CASSAPSEEQFF. As DNA, the CDR3 is TGTGCCAGCAGCGCCCCTAGCGAGGAGCAGTTCTTC. The whole variable domain, remainder taken from reference TRBV9 and TRBJ2-1, is DSGVTQTPKHLITATGQRVTLRCSPRSGDLSVYWYQQSLDQGLQFLIQYYNGEERAKGNILERFSAQQFPDLHSELNLSSLELGDSALYFCASSAPSEEQFFGPGTRLTVL.